This T cell receptor beta chain was documented in a study of blood T cell repertoires in COVID-19. As originally analysed: Reference gene primer amplification in the assay estimated nucleated cell counts. Data came from immunoSEQ multiplex PCR; TCRdb stores just in-frame clones and leaves some out. V and J calls and clone size are those listed in that table; D and trimming were worked out from the DNA. The sample holds around 50,000 clones, more than 70% seen once. Germline loops: CDR1 LGHNA, CDR2 YNFKEQ. CDR3 length: 14 amino acids. V was trimmed by 0 bases and J by 4 bases, leaving 9 bases between them.

This sequence originates from a human donor in a cohort sampled during active COVID-19. The chain has TRBV4-2 and TRBJ2-5, with D perhaps TRBD1 (5 bases). Sequenced: peripheral blood. The DNA for the CDR3 is TGTGCCAGCAGCCAAGATCATAGGGGAGAGACCCAGTACTTC. Translation: CASSQDHRGETQYF.